These 4 T cell receptor beta chains originate from one sample sequenced in a study of regulatory T cells in long-lasting Graves disease. Time point in this sample: newly diagnosed GD, antithyroid drugs for less than 3 months. After RNA was extracted from PBMCs, the TCR library was made from it. Construction of the TCR beta libraries employed iRepertoire HTBI primers in conjunction with Arm-PCR of CDR3 regions. TCRdb re-derived calls from the multiplex PCR reads in MiXCR, one entry per CDR3 protein. The sample contains 550,000 to 650,000 distinct CDR3 sequences, 15% to 20% of which appear only once. These data were also reused for a study on T cells in Graves' hyperthyroidism and ophthalmopathy.

The sequencing here drew on peripheral blood mononuclear cells (PBMCs), taken at new diagnosis, from a patient treated with antithyroid drugs. The receptors were gathered from a young man with Graves disease.

The V and J genes are TRBV5-1 and TRBJ1-1, with D unresolved. Per the germline V gene, CDR1 is SGHRS and CDR2 is YFSETQ. The CDR3 loop spans 15 amino acids. Trimming pared 1 base from V and 2 bases from J, leaving 12 bases between. As DNA, the CDR3 is TGCGCCAGCAGCTTGAATTACGGGCTAAACACTGAAGCTTTCTTT. This encodes CASSLNYGLNTEAFF.

The rearrangement joins TRBV4-1 to TRBJ2-7; 16 bases fit TRBD2. The CDR3 loop spans 14 amino acids. Losses at the gene ends were 4 bases for V and 13 bases for J; bases not matched to a gene: 7. CDR1 MGHRA and CDR2 YSYEKL come from the germline V gene. In nucleotides, the CDR3 is TGCGCCAGCAGCCCCCTGGGACTAGCGGGAGGGGTCTACTTC. The encoded protein is CASSPLGLAGGVYF.

V is TRBV27 and J is TRBJ1-1; 7 bases map to TRBD1. The V gene's germline CDR1 is MNHEY and CDR2 SMNVEV (reference sequence). This CDR3 region has 14 residues. V shed 6 bases and J 3 bases; nucleotides not matched to a gene: 7. CDR3 sequence (DNA): TGTGCCAGCAGATGGCAGGGGGGCGACACTGAAGCTTTCTTT. Protein sequence: CASRWQGGDTEAFF.

The rearrangement links TRBV7-2 to TRBJ2-2; 10 nucleotides match TRBD2. The ends lost 1 base at V and 7 bases at J; junction bases unmatched: 12. CDR1 and CDR2 from the germline V gene are SGHTA and FQGNSA. The CDR3 has 18 residues. The CDR3 protein is CASSLGRQLAGAGGELFF. The CDR3 DNA follows: TGTGCCAGCAGCTTAGGAAGGCAGCTAGCGGGAGCTGGCGGGGAGCTGTTTTTT.